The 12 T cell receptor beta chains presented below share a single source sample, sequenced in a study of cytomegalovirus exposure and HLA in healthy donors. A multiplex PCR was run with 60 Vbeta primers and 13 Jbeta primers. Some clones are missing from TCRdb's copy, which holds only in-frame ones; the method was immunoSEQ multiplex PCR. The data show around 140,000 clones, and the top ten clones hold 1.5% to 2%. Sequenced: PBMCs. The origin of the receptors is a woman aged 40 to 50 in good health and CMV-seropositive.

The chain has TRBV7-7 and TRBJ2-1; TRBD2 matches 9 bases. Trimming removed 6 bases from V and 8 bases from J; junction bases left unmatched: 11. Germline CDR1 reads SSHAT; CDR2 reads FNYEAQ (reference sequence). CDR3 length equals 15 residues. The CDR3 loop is CASSYIAGEVYEQFF. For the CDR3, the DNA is TGTGCCAGCAGTTATATAGCGGGAGAGGTTTATGAGCAGTTCTTC. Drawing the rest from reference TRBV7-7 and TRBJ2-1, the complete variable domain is GAGVSQSPRYKVTKRGQDVTLRCDPISSHATLYWYQQALGQGPEFLTYFNYEAQPDKSGLPSDRFSAERPEGSISTLTIQRTEQRDSAMYRCASSYIAGEVYEQFFGPGTRLTVL.

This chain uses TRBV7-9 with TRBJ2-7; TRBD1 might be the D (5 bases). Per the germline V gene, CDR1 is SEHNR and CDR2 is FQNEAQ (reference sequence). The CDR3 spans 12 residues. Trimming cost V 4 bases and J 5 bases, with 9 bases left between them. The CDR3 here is CASSSQDHEQYF. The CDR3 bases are TGTGCCAGCAGCTCACAGGACCACGAGCAGTACTTC. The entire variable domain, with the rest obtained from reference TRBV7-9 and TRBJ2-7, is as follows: DTGVSQNPRHKITKRGQNVTFRCDPISEHNRLYWYRQTLGQGPEFLTYFQNEAQLEKSRLLSDRFSAERPKGSFSTLEIQRTEQGDSAMYLCASSSQDHEQYFGPGTRLTVT.

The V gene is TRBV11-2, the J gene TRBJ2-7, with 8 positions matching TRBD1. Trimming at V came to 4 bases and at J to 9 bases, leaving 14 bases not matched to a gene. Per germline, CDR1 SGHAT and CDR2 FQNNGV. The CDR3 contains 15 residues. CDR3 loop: CASSSPIGTGTMQYF. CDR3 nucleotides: TGTGCCAGCAGCTCACCGATCGGGACAGGTACCATGCAGTACTTC.

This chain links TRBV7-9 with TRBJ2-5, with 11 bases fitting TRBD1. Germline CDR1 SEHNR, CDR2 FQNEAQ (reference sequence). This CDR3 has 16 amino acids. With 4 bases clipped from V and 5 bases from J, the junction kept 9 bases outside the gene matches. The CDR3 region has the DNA TGTGCCAGCAGCTCTCGGACAGGGGGCTTGATGGAGACCCAGTACTTC. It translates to CASSSRTGGLMETQYF.

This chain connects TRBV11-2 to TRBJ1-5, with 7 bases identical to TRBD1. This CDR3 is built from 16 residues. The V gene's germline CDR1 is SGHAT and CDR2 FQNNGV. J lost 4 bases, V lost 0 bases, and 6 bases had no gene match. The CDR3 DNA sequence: TGTGCCAGCAGCTTAGATCTAACAGGGGTTAATCAGCCCCAGCATTTT. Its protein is CASSLDLTGVNQPQHF.

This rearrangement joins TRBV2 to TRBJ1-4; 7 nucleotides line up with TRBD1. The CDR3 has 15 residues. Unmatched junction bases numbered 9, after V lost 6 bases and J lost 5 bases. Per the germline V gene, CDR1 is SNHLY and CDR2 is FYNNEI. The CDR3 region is CASSARQGQNEKLFF. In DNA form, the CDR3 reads TGTGCCAGCAGCGCTCGACAGGGCCAAAATGAAAAACTGTTTTTT.

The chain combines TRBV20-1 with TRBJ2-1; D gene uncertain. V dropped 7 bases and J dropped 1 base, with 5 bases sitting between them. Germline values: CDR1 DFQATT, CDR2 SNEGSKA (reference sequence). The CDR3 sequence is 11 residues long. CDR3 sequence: CSGTSYNEQFF. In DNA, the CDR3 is TGCAGTGGTACTTCCTACAATGAGCAGTTCTTC.

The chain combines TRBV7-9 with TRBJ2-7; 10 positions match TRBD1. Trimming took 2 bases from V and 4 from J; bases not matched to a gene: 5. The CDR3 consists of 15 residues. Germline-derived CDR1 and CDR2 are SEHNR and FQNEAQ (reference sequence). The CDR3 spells CASSLPGTGEYEQYF. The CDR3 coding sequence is TGTGCCAGCAGCTTACCGGGGACAGGGGAGTACGAGCAGTACTTC.

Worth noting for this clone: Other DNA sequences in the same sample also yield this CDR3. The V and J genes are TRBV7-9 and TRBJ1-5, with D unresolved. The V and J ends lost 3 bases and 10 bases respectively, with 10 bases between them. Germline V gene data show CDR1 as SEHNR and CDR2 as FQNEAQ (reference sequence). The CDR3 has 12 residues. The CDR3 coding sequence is TGTGCCAGCAGCTTTGAGGGATCACCCCAGCATTTT. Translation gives CASSFEGSPQHF.

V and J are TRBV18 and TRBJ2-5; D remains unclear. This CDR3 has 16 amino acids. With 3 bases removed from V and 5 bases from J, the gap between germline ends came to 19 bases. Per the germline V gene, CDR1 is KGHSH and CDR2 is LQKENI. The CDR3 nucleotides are TGTGCCAGCTCACCGGAGTCACGTCCTCGGTGGGAGACCCAGTACTTC. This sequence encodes CASSPESRPRWETQYF.

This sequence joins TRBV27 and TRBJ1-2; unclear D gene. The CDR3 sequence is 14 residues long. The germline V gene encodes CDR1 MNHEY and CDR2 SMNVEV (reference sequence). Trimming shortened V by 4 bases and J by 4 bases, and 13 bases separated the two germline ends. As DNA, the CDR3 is TGTGCCAGCAGTTCTCCTTCTCCGTTCTATGGCTACACCTTC. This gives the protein CASSSPSPFYGYTF.

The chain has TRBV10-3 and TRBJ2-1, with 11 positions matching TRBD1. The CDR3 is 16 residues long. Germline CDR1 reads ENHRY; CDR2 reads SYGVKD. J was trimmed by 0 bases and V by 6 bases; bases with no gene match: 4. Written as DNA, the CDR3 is TGTGCCATCAGGGGGGACAGGGGGACCTCCTACAATGAGCAGTTCTTC. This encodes CAIRGDRGTSYNEQFF.